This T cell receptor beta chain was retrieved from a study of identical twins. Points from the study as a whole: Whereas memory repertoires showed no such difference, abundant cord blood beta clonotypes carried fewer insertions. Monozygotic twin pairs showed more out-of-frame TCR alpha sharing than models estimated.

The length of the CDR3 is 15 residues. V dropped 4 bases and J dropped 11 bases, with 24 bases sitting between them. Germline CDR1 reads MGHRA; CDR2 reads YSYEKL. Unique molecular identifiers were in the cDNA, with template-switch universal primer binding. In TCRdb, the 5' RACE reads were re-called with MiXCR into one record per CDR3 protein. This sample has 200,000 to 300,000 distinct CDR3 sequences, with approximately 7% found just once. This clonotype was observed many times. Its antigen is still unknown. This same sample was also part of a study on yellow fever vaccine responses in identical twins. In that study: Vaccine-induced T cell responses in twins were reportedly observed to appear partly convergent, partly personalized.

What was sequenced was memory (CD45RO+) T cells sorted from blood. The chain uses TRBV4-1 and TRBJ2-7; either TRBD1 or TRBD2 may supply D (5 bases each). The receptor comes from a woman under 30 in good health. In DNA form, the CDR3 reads TGCGCCAGCAGCCTCCCGGGACCGGCCATTTACGGGGAGTACTTC. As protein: CASSLPGPAIYGEYF.